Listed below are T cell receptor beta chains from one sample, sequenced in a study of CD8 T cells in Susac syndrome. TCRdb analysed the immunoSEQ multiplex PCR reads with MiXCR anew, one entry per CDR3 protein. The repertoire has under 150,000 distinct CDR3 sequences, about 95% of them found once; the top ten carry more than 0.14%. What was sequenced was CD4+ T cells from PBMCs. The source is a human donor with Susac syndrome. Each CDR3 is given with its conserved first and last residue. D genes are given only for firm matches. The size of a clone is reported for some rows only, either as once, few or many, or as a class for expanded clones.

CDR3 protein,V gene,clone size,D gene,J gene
CASSDSGGGDIQYF,TRBV5-1,once,-,TRBJ2-4
CAWSVGVGGGYGYTF,TRBV30,-,-,TRBJ1-2
CASSLDLGAMGFEQYF,TRBV5-1,-,-,TRBJ2-7
CASSYSEREKLFF,TRBV6-5,-,-,TRBJ1-4
CASSQELRKDTGELFF,TRBV27,-,-,TRBJ2-2
CASSLLFLAGVTDTQYF,TRBV27,-,TRBD2,TRBJ2-3
CASSFYRLTDTQYF,TRBV5-6,-,-,TRBJ2-3
CASSLSAGGEQYF,TRBV27,once,TRBD1,TRBJ2-7
CASSFGGGYTF,TRBV12-3/TRBV12-4,few,-,TRBJ1-2
CSARDLGAQNIQYF,TRBV20-1,-,-,TRBJ2-4
CASSPGLAETNEQFF,TRBV6-2/TRBV6-3,-,TRBD2,TRBJ2-1
CASSQDTGAPSYEQYF,TRBV4-2,-,-,TRBJ2-7
CASSLSGTPGEQYF,TRBV6-2/TRBV6-3,few,TRBD2,TRBJ2-7
CASSPRGGGPTDTQYF,TRBV5-1,-,TRBD2,TRBJ2-3
CATSGRTMGEQFF,TRBV24-1,-,-,TRBJ2-1
CASSVVAGATEAFF,TRBV9,-,-,TRBJ1-1
CATSDLLGREYNEQFF,TRBV24-1,-,TRBD2,TRBJ2-1
CASRGGAAYNEQFF,TRBV5-1,-,-,TRBJ2-1
CASTTGTPREQYF,TRBV6-5,once,-,TRBJ2-7
CASSEDGGNTIYF,TRBV9,-,-,TRBJ1-3
CASSQMPGEGGNEQFF,TRBV18,-,-,TRBJ2-1
CSAFPYREETQYF,TRBV20-1,-,-,TRBJ2-5
CSARWQAGGGTGELFF,TRBV20-1,-,TRBD2,TRBJ2-2
CASSLLVTGELFF,TRBV7-9,-,-,TRBJ2-2
CASSSQRANTGELFF,TRBV11-2,-,-,TRBJ2-2
CASSQAGGNEQFF,TRBV4-2,-,-,TRBJ2-1
CASSLGANTGELFF,TRBV12-3/TRBV12-4,-,-,TRBJ2-2
CASYYKPYGYTF,TRBV28,-,-,TRBJ1-2
CSVEIPQGATYEQYF,TRBV29-1,-,-,TRBJ2-7
CASSKDRLAGYTF,TRBV3-1,-,TRBD1,TRBJ1-2
CASSQVPSGEQFF,TRBV3-1,-,TRBD2,TRBJ2-1
CASSQDSLQTNTEAFF,TRBV4-2,-,-,TRBJ1-1
CSVNRPGGGMNTEAFF,TRBV29-1,-,-,TRBJ1-1
CATSDPSSTTLDEQFF,TRBV24-1,-,-,TRBJ2-1
CASGQGAYEQYF,TRBV5-6,-,TRBD1,TRBJ2-7